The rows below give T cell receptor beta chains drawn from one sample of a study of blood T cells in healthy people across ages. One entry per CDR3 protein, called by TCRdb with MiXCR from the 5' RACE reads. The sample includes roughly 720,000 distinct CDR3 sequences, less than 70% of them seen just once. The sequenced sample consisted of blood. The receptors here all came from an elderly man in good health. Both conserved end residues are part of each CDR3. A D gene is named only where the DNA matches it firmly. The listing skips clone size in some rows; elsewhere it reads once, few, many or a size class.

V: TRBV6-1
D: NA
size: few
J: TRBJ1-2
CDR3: CASSAGNHNYGYTF
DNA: TGTGCCAGCAGTGCGGGAAACCACAACTATGGCTACACCTTC

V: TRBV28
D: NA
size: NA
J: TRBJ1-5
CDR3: CASRNNQPQHF
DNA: TGTGCCAGCAGAAACAATCAGCCCCAGCATTTT

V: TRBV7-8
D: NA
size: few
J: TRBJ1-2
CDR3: CASSAGTYGYTF
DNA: TGTGCCAGCAGCGCAGGGACCTATGGCTACACCTTC

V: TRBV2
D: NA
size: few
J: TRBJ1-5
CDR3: CASVGGRNQPQHF
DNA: TGTGCCAGTGTGGGGGGGCGGAATCAGCCCCAGCATTTT

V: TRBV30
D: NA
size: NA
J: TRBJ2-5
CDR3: CAWSGAGQETQYF
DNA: TGTGCCTGGAGCGGGGCTGGCCAAGAGACCCAGTACTTC

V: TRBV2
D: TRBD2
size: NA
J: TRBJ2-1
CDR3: CASRATGTSAYNEQFF
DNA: TGTGCCAGCAGAGCGACCGGGACTAGCGCCTACAATGAGCAGTTCTTC

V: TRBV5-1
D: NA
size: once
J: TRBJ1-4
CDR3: CASSRSPGEKLFF
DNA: TGCGCCAGCAGCCGGTCCCCGGGTGAAAAACTGTTTTTT

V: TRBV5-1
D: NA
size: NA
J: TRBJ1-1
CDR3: CASSREGTPNTEAFF
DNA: TGCGCCAGCAGCCGCGAGGGGACACCGAACACTGAAGCTTTCTTT

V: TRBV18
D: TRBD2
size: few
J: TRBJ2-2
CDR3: CASSPRSAGDPSGELFF
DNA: TGTGCCAGCTCACCACGTTCCGCGGGAGACCCAAGCGGGGAGCTGTTTTTT

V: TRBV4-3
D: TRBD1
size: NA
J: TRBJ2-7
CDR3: CASSEVDRGNEQYF
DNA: TGCGCCAGCAGCGAAGTGGACAGGGGGAACGAGCAGTACTTC

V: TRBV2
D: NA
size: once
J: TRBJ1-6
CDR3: CASSGPNNSPLHF
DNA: TGTGCCAGCAGTGGCCCGAATAATTCACCCCTCCACTTT

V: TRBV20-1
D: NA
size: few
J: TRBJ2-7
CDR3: CSAGRESYEQYF
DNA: TGCAGTGCCGGCCGGGAGTCCTACGAGCAGTACTTC

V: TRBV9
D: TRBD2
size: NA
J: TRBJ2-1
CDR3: CASSVDSGSSLNEQFF
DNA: TGTGCCAGCAGCGTAGATAGCGGGAGCTCCCTCAATGAGCAGTTCTTC

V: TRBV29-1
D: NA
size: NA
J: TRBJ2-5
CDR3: CSVPRGGPIQETQYF
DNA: TGCAGCGTTCCACGGGGCGGTCCAATCCAAGAGACCCAGTACTTC

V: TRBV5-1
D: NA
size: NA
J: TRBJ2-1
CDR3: CASSLRAGRAVDNEQFF
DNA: TGCGCCAGCAGCTTGAGGGCCGGGCGAGCGGTCGACAATGAGCAGTTCTTC

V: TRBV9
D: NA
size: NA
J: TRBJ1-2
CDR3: CASSVGPDYGYTF
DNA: TGTGCCAGCAGCGTAGGCCCGGACTATGGCTACACCTTC

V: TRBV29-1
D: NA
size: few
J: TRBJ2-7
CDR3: CSVGRDSYNEQYF
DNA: TGCAGCGTTGGCAGGGACTCCTACAATGAGCAGTACTTC

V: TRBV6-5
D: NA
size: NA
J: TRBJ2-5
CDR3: CASSYGYGETQYF
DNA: TGTGCCAGCAGTTACGGGTACGGAGAGACCCAGTACTTC

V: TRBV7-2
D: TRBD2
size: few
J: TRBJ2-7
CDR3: CASSSPRVSGRAYEQYF
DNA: TGTGCCAGCAGTTCCCCTCGGGTTAGCGGGAGGGCCTACGAGCAGTACTTC

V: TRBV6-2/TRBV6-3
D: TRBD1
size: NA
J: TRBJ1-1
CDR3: CASRPPDRGIAEAFF
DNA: TGTGCCAGCAGACCCCCGGACAGGGGAATCGCTGAAGCTTTCTTT

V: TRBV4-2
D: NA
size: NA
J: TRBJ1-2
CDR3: CASSQGGLRDRVWYGYTF
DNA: TGTGCCAGCAGCCAAGGGGGGCTCCGGGACCGGGTTTGGTATGGCTACACCTTC

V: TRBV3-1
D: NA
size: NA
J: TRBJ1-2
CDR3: CASSQVAGYGYTF
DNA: TGTGCCAGCAGCCAAGTGGCAGGGTATGGCTACACCTTC

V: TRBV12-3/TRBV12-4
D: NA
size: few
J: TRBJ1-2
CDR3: CASSFLGARGYTF
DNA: TGTGCCAGCAGTTTTCTGGGGGCGCGAGGCTACACCTTC

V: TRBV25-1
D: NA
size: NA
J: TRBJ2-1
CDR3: CASSEYGTKADEQFF
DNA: TGTGCCAGCAGTGAATATGGGACGAAGGCGGATGAGCAGTTCTTC

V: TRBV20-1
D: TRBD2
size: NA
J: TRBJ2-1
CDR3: CSARRVTSEYNEQFF
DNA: TGCAGTGCTAGAAGGGTGACTAGCGAGTACAATGAGCAGTTCTTC

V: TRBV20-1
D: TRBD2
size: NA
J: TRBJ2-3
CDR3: CSARVPSGTSTDTQYF
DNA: TGCAGTGCTAGAGTTCCTAGCGGGACGAGCACAGATACGCAGTATTTT

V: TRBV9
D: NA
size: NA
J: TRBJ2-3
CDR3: CASSVVGADTQYF
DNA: TGTGCCAGCAGCGTAGTAGGGGCAGATACGCAGTATTTT

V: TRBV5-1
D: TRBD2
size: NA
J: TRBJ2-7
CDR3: CASSLEGTRSVYEQYF
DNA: TGCGCCAGCAGCTTGGAAGGGACTAGATCTGTATACGAGCAGTACTTC

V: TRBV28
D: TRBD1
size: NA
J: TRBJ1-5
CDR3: CASSSLTGAVPIQPQHF
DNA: TGTGCCAGCAGTTCCCTGACAGGGGCGGTCCCGATACAGCCCCAGCATTTT

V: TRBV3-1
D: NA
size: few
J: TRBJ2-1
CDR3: CASSQEGGDPRFF
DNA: TGTGCCAGCAGCCAAGAGGGCGGGGACCCGCGGTTCTTC

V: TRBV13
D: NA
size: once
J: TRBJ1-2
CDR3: CASSLGPTGSYGYTF
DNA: TGTGCCAGCAGCTTAGGGCCTACTGGCAGTTATGGCTACACCTTC

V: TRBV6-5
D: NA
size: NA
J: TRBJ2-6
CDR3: CASSSGGLPLSGANVLTF
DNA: TGTGCCAGCAGTTCTGGAGGCCTCCCGCTCTCTGGGGCCAACGTCCTGACTTTC

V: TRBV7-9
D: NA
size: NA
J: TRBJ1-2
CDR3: CASSVEFNYGYTF
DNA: TGTGCCAGCAGCGTAGAATTTAACTATGGCTACACCTTC

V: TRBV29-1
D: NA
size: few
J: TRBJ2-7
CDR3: CSGGEANEQYF
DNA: TGCAGCGGGGGAGAGGCGAACGAGCAGTACTTC

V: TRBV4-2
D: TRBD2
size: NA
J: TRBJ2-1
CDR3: CASSFLAGRSYNEQFF
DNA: TGTGCCAGCAGCTTCCTAGCGGGACGCTCCTACAATGAGCAGTTCTTC

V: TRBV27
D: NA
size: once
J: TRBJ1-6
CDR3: CAIPGPLLHF
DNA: TGTGCCATCCCCGGTCCACTCCTCCACTTT

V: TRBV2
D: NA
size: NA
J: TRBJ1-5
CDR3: CASTDGYSNQPQHF
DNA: TGTGCCAGCACAGATGGGTATAGCAATCAGCCCCAGCATTTT

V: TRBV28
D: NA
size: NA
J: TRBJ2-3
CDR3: CASRPTGASTDTQYF
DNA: TGTGCCAGCAGGCCGACAGGTGCTAGCACAGATACGCAGTATTTT

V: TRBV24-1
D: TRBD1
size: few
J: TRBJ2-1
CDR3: CATSQGSLSEQFF
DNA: TGTGCCACCTCACAGGGGTCATTGAGTGAGCAGTTCTTC

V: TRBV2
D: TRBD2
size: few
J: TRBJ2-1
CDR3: CASRATSGLNNEQFF
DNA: TGTGCCAGCAGGGCGACTAGCGGACTTAACAATGAGCAGTTCTTC

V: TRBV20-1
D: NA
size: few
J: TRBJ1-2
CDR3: CSASDNPGYTF
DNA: TGCAGTGCTAGTGACAATCCCGGCTACACCTTC

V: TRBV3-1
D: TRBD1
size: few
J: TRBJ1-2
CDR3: CASSPAGTGGASYTF
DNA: TGTGCCAGCAGCCCTGCCGGGACAGGGGGCGCGAGCTACACCTTC

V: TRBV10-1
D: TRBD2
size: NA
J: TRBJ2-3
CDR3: CASLEVLAGGLGRYAYF
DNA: TGCGCCAGTCTCGAGGTATTAGCGGGAGGATTGGGGAGATACGCGTATTTT

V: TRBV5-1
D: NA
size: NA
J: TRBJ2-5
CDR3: CASSLGSRASEQYF
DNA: TGCGCCAGCAGCTTGGGGTCCAGGGCAAGTGAGCAGTACTTC